This is a list of T cell receptor beta chains from one sample in a study of Graves' ophthalmopathy and Graves' hyperthyroidism. TCRdb re-called the multiplex PCR reads through MiXCR, storing one row per CDR3 protein. The table has fewer than 600,000 distinct CDR3 sequences, over 13% seen once. The source material was blood. These receptors all come from a woman in her 30s with Graves' ophthalmopathy. Both conserved end residues are trimmed from each CDR3.

len: 15
v_gene: TRBV11-3
CDR3aa: ASSLLGQRGARETQY

len: 13
v_gene: TRBV28
CDR3aa: AGSLVRPSNQPQH

len: 10
v_gene: TRBV6-5
CDR3aa: ASSYTSDTQY

len: 13
v_gene: TRBV7-8
CDR3aa: ASSLGTGSQETQY

len: 12
v_gene: TRBV6-5
CDR3aa: ASSSPETLETQY

len: 10
v_gene: TRBV29-1
CDR3aa: SVSRRDTEAF

len: 12
v_gene: TRBV20-1
CDR3aa: SANRDNMLETQY

len: 13
v_gene: TRBV5-1
CDR3aa: ASSVQPDYGTEAF

len: 14
v_gene: TRBV20-1
CDR3aa: SASPGERGAGAEQY

len: 11
v_gene: TRBV12-3/TRBV12-4
CDR3aa: ASSYGGIDGYT

len: 13
v_gene: TRBV4-1
CDR3aa: ASSPTGAYNQPQH

len: 12
v_gene: TRBV13
CDR3aa: ASSPGTLGETQY

len: 12
v_gene: TRBV14
CDR3aa: ASSQVVTNSPLH

len: 12
v_gene: TRBV11-2
CDR3aa: ASSALTGRGEQY

len: 9
v_gene: TRBV2
CDR3aa: ASSIEETQY

len: 11
v_gene: TRBV6-1
CDR3aa: ASIPHNNQPQH

len: 9
v_gene: TRBV7-2
CDR3aa: ASSQVHEQC

len: 12
v_gene: TRBV6-1
CDR3aa: ASSDYGHNQPQH

len: 11
v_gene: TRBV5-1
CDR3aa: ASSSGAGVEQY

len: 14
v_gene: TRBV11-1
CDR3aa: ASSATYGLFSYEQY

len: 11
v_gene: TRBV25-1
CDR3aa: ASSHLPQETQY

len: 13
v_gene: TRBV11-2
CDR3aa: ASSPGLARGAEQF

len: 14
v_gene: TRBV4-1
CDR3aa: ASSQDLRQGPYEQY

len: 13
v_gene: TRBV10-3
CDR3aa: AARSGSGNAYEQY

len: 11
v_gene: TRBV28
CDR3aa: ASASSGGGTQY

len: 15
v_gene: TRBV27
CDR3aa: ASSLRVHGGMNTEAF

len: 12
v_gene: TRBV12-3/TRBV12-4
CDR3aa: ASSQISSGNTIY

len: 12
v_gene: TRBV12-5
CDR3aa: ASEKSGEPETQY

len: 16
v_gene: TRBV6-2/TRBV6-3
CDR3aa: ASSYSGRTLQGNYGYT

len: 13
v_gene: TRBV7-8
CDR3aa: ASRHADAGSDGYT

len: 13
v_gene: TRBV11-2
CDR3aa: ASSFARRGNYGYT

len: 14
v_gene: TRBV28
CDR3aa: ASRSIYRGSNTEAF

len: 11
v_gene: TRBV6-2/TRBV6-3
CDR3aa: ASMAANTGELF

len: 12
v_gene: TRBV24-1
CDR3aa: ATSEPGINQPQH

len: 14
v_gene: TRBV5-1
CDR3aa: ASSLRQTVRAYEQY

len: 13
v_gene: TRBV15
CDR3aa: ATSRGDVGNYGYT

len: 12
v_gene: TRBV5-1
CDR3aa: ASSLGSLNTEAF

len: 11
v_gene: TRBV30
CDR3aa: AWSRTDNQPQH

len: 19
v_gene: TRBV4-1
CDR3aa: ASSQDLPTSGRVDNTGELF

len: 11
v_gene: TRBV4-1
CDR3aa: ASSQGTYGELF

len: 13
v_gene: TRBV6-1
CDR3aa: ASSRDRGLDQPQH

len: 13
v_gene: TRBV19
CDR3aa: ASSTQLQGWDGYT

len: 12
v_gene: TRBV7-3
CDR3aa: ASSAGRGMETQY

len: 12
v_gene: TRBV11-2
CDR3aa: ASSLEGSEETQY